This paragraph reports one TCR beta chain. The record originates from a study of OX40 agonist ivuxolimab in advanced cancers. Germline CDR1 reads ENHRY; CDR2 reads SYGVKD. Unmatched junction bases numbered 14, after V lost 9 bases and J lost 1 base. This CDR3 contains 19 residues. TCRdb's copy holds only in-frame clones and misses some; the assay was immunoSEQ multiplex PCR. The repertoire holds over 25,000 clones, with about three quarters as singletons. The genes are TRBV10-3 and TRBJ2-2; 13 bases map to TRBD2. The sequence came from an adult with an advanced solid tumor such as melanoma, head and neck, liver or kidney cancer. The specimen comprised CD4+ or CD8+ T cells sorted from blood, sampled in a trial of the OX40 agonist ivuxolimab. Here the CDR3 reads CAIPSIRTSGGENTGELFF. Written as DNA, the CDR3 is TGTGCCATACCGTCAATAAGGACTAGCGGGGGAGAGAACACCGGGGAGCTGTTTTTT.